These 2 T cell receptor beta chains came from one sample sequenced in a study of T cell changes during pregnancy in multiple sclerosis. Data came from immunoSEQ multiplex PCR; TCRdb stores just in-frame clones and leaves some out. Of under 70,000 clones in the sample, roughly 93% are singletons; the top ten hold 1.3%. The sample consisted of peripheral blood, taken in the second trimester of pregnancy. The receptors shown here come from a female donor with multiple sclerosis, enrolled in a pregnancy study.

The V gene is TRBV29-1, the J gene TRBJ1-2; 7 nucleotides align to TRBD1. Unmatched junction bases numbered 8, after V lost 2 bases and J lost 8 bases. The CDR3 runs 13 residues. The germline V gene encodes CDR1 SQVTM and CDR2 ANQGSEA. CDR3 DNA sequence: TGCAGCGTTGAACCCAGGACAGGAGGCGGCTACACCTTC. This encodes CSVEPRTGGGYTF.

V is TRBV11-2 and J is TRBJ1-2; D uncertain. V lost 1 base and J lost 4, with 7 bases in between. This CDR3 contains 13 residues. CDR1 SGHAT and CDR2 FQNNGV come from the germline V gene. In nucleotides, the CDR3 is TGTGCCAGCAGCTTAGGGCCCTCCTATGGCTACACCTTC. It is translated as CASSLGPSYGYTF.